This T cell receptor beta chain comes out of a study of T cell changes during pregnancy in multiple sclerosis. The CDR3 is made up of 14 amino acids. Between the trimmed V and J ends, which lost 11 bases and 3 bases, there was a span of 16 bases. Germline V CDR1 and CDR2: MNHEY, SVGAGI. Only in-frame clones appear in the TCRdb table, and some are missing; sequencing was by immunoSEQ multiplex PCR. The sample consists of fewer than 50,000 clones, about 92% of them appearing once. The rearrangement joins TRBV6-5 to TRBJ2-2; tentative D call: TRBD1 (5 bases). Specimen: CD8+ T cells from peripheral blood mononuclear cells, collected in the third trimester of pregnancy. The origin of this receptor is a female donor with multiple sclerosis, enrolled in a pregnancy study. CDR3 nucleotide sequence: TGTGCCTCCCGCCGACAGAGCCACACCGGGGAGCTGTTTTTT. It translates to CASRRQSHTGELFF.